This T cell receptor (beta chain) was found in a study of tumor-infiltrating lymphocytes in primary liver carcinoma. Trimming took off 3 bases at V and 6 bases at J, with 12 bases between the two ends. The CDR3 is 15 amino acids. From germline, CDR1 is MDHEN and CDR2 SYDVKM. A primer matching the constant region was used to make TCR beta cDNA from 500 to 650 ng of total RNA. Investigators got TCR beta libraries out of three nested multiplex PCR rounds, done with slightly modified ARM-PCR. PCR rounds one and two used TRBV1-TRBV30 forward primers with a C-beta reverse primer for roughly 10 cycles each. TCRdb reanalysed the multiplex PCR reads using MiXCR and keeps one entry per CDR3 protein. The sample contains about 120,000 distinct CDR3 sequences, 65% to 75% of which appear only once. The table lists this clonotype with many counts. RNA and DNA were co-extracted from about 19-30 mg of unsorted bulk tissue. Surgeons resected the patients' primary liver carcinomas.

Sequenced sample: tumor-adjacent normal liver tissue. This chain links TRBV28 with TRBJ1-6; unclear D gene. The sequence was obtained from a woman between 55 and 75 years old with primary liver carcinoma and hepatitis B virus infection. CDR3 sequence reads: CASSFLGFSNSPLHF. The DNA for the CDR3 is TGTGCCAGCAGTTTCCTGGGTTTTAGTAATTCACCCCTCCACTTT.